This is a list of T cell receptor beta chains from one sample in a study of shared clonotypes between healthy human individuals. Using immunoSEQ multiplex PCR, the repertoire was profiled, and TCRdb retains in-frame clones only, with some absent. The profile shows over a million clones, 75% to 85% of them singletons. Sequences were obtained from memory CD4+ T cells from PBMCs. Every receptor here comes from a man aged 18 to 29 in good health. Some clones in this sample may be carry-over from other donors' samples. Both conserved end residues are part of each CDR3. D genes are given only for firm matches. Clone size is given for some rows only: seen once, a few or many times, or a class if the clone is expanded.

d_call,cdr3_length,j_call,v_call,clone_size,cdr3_nt,cdr3_aa
TRBD2,15,TRBJ2-1,TRBV6-6,-,TGTGCCAGCAGGTACAGCGGGAGTTCGGAGAGTGAGCAGTTCTTC,CASRYSGSSESEQFF
TRBD2,18,TRBJ2-3,TRBV27,-,TGTGCCAGCAGTTTATGGGGTGGTCTAGCGGGAGACACAGATACGCAGTATTTT,CASSLWGGLAGDTDTQYF
TRBD1,13,TRBJ2-5,TRBV25-1,-,TGTGCCAGCAGCAGGGGGCGAGAAGAGACCCAGTACTTC,CASSRGREETQYF
TRBD1,13,TRBJ2-7,TRBV15,-,TGTGCCACTTCGACAGGGAACTCCTACGAGCAGTACTTC,CATSTGNSYEQYF
TRBD1,14,TRBJ1-2,TRBV9,few,TGTGCCAGCAGCGTAGAATCGGGACAGGGAGGCTACACCTTC,CASSVESGQGGYTF
-,14,TRBJ2-2,TRBV5-1,-,TGCGCCAGCAGTCAGACAACAAACACCGGGGAGCTGTTTTTT,CASSQTTNTGELFF
TRBD1,15,TRBJ1-6,TRBV2,-,TGTGCCAGCAGCGTGGGACAGTTACGGGATTCACCCCTCCACTTT,CASSVGQLRDSPLHF
-,17,TRBJ1-2,TRBV28,-,TGTGCCATCGGTCCCCCGTCGCCGGCGGGCCCTAACTATGGCTACACCTTC,CAIGPPSPAGPNYGYTF
-,14,TRBJ2-7,TRBV4-1,-,TGCGCCAGCAGCCCAGTCCAGAACTCCTACGAGCAGTACTTC,CASSPVQNSYEQYF
-,12,TRBJ1-2,TRBV11-2,few,TGTGCCAGCAGCGTGACTAACTATGGCTACACCTTC,CASSVTNYGYTF
-,14,TRBJ1-5,TRBV27,-,TGTGCCAGCAGTTTGGATGGGGGTGATCAGCCCCAGCATTTT,CASSLDGGDQPQHF
-,13,TRBJ1-1,TRBV9,few,TGTGCCAGCAGCGTACTTTTGGGGACTGAAGCTTTCTTT,CASSVLLGTEAFF
TRBD2,15,TRBJ2-2,TRBV7-9,few,TGTGCCAGCAGCTTAATGGCGGGAGTTGGCGGGGAGCTGTTTTTT,CASSLMAGVGGELFF
TRBD2,10,TRBJ2-1,TRBV6-5,-,TGTGCCAGCGTAGGAGCGGGAGAGTTCTTC,CASVGAGEFF
-,13,TRBJ2-5,TRBV5-1,-,TGCGCCAGCAGCCTGGACTACCAAGAGACCCAGTACTTC,CASSLDYQETQYF
TRBD1,14,TRBJ1-2,TRBV7-9,-,TGTGCCAGCAGCTTAGCTGGACAGGGGAGCGGCTACACCTTC,CASSLAGQGSGYTF
TRBD1,16,TRBJ2-3,TRBV5-1,-,TGCGCCAGCAGTCAAACAGGGGGAGTGGGGACAGATACGCAGTATTTT,CASSQTGGVGTDTQYF
-,15,TRBJ2-1,TRBV4-2,once,TGTGCCAGCAGCCAAGATCTCGCGACTAGGGGTGAGCAGTTCTTC,CASSQDLATRGEQFF
-,13,TRBJ1-2,TRBV6-5,-,TGTGCCAGCAGTTCGGCCGGGATCTATGGCTACACCTTC,CASSSAGIYGYTF
-,13,TRBJ2-1,TRBV2,-,TGTGCCAGCACCAGAGTGACTCAGGGTGAGCAGTTCTTC,CASTRVTQGEQFF